This is a list of T cell receptor beta chains from one sample in a study of blood T cell repertoires in COVID-19. The method was immunoSEQ multiplex PCR; TCRdb's version includes in-frame clones alone and lacks a portion of them. The table has 250,000 to 300,000 clones, about 86% seen once. The specimen sequenced was peripheral blood. The origin of the receptors is a woman aged 70-85 years with COVID-19, enrolled during active disease. The CDR3 runs from the conserved cysteine through the conserved F or W. The D gene is left open where the match is weak. For some rows the clone size is stated as once, few or many, or as a class when expanded; others skip it.

clone size	V gene	J gene	D gene	CDR3 DNA	CDR3 protein
.	TRBV5-1	TRBJ2-7	TRBD1	TGCGCCAGCAGCCACAGGGGACCAGGATACGAGCAGTACTTC	CASSHRGPGYEQYF
once	TRBV19	TRBJ1-1	TRBD1	TGTGCCAGTAGTATGACAGGGCTCACCACTGAAGCTTTCTTT	CASSMTGLTTEAFF
.	TRBV2	TRBJ1-1	.	TGTGCCAGCAGTGAAGGTGTAGGGGGTTTGGACACTGAAGCTTTCTTT	CASSEGVGGLDTEAFF
.	TRBV2	TRBJ2-7	TRBD1	TGTGCCAGCACGATGGACAGGGAAAGCTCCTACGAGCAGTACTTC	CASTMDRESSYEQYF
.	TRBV30	TRBJ1-2	.	TGTGCCTGGGACCGGCAGGGCGGAAATGGCTACACCTTC	CAWDRQGGNGYTF
.	TRBV28	TRBJ1-6	.	TGTGCCAGCAGTTTAGATGCAGGGTATGGCTCACCCCTCCACTTT	CASSLDAGYGSPLHF
.	TRBV30	TRBJ1-1	TRBD1	TGTGCCTTGGACAGGGGGGTAAACACTGAAGCTTTCTTT	CALDRGVNTEAFF
.	TRBV11-2	TRBJ2-5	TRBD2	TGTGCCAGCAGCTTGGGGAGACTAGCGGGCCAAGAGACCCAGTACTTC	CASSLGRLAGQETQYF
.	TRBV6-5	TRBJ1-3	TRBD1	TGTGCCAGCGCCACAGGGGTCAAGCTTCGGAACACCATATATTTT	CASATGVKLRNTIYF
.	TRBV11-2	TRBJ2-1	TRBD2	TGTGCCAGCAGGCCTGTGGCCACTCTCCTAGCGGGGGGGCCTGGCGAGCAGTTCTTC	CASRPVATLLAGGPGEQFF
.	TRBV5-4	TRBJ1-2	.	TGTGCCAGCAGTTGGGCGAAGGAGGGGTCCTATGGCTACACCTTC	CASSWAKEGSYGYTF
.	TRBV20-1	TRBJ2-1	.	TGCAGTGCTAGCGGTCCTTCTGAGCAGTTCTTC	CSASGPSEQFF
.	TRBV24-1	TRBJ1-2	TRBD1	TGTGCCACCAGTGATTTGCAGGGGGATTATGGCTACACCTTC	CATSDLQGDYGYTF
.	TRBV11-3	TRBJ2-5	.	TGTGCCAGCAGCAGCTGGGAGGCTGACCAAGAGACCCAGTACTTC	CASSSWEADQETQYF
once	TRBV24-1	TRBJ2-3	.	TGTGCCACCAACGGCGGGACAGACACAGATACGCAGTATTTT	CATNGGTDTDTQYF
.	TRBV5-1	TRBJ1-2	TRBD1	TGCGCCAGCAGCTTGGAAGTGAGGGGGCGCGAAGGCTACACCTTC	CASSLEVRGREGYTF
.	TRBV5-1	TRBJ2-5	.	TGCGCCAGCAGCTCCCTCGAAGGGGCGGCCCAGTACTTC	CASSSLEGAAQYF
.	TRBV30	TRBJ2-1	TRBD2	TGTGCCTGGAACCGCTGGGGGGGGAGTAATGAGCAGTTCTTC	CAWNRWGGSNEQFF
.	TRBV28	TRBJ2-5	TRBD2	TGTGCCAGCACGCCGGGACTAGCGGGGATCCAAGAGACCCAGTACTTC	CASTPGLAGIQETQYF
once	TRBV30	TRBJ1-3	.	TGTGCCTGGAGTGCAGGAATCTCTGGAAACACCATATATTTT	CAWSAGISGNTIYF